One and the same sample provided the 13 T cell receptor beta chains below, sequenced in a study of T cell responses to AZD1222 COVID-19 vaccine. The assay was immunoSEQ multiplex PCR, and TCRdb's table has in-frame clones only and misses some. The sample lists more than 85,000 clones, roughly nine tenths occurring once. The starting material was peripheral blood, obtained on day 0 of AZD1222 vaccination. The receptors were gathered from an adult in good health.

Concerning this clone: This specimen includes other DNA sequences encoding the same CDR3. CDR3 sequence reads: CASSLDRNTEAFF. The CDR3 DNA reads TGTGCCAGCAGCTTAGACAGGAACACTGAAGCTTTCTTT. The gene calls are TRBV11-2 and TRBJ1-1; D not resolved. This CDR3 contains 13 residues. Germline-derived CDR1 and CDR2 are SGHAT and FQNNGV. V was cut by 0 bases and J by 1 base, with 3 bases left in between.

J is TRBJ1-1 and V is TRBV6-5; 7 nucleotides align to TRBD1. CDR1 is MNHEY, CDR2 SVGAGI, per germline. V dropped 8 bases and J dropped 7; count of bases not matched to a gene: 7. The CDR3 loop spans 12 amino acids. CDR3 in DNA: TGTGCCAGCCCCGCAGGGGGGGTTGAAGCTTTCTTT. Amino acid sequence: CASPAGGVEAFF.

CDR3 DNA: TGCGCCAGCAGCCAAGATTCCCTCACAGGGAGTCACTATAGCAATCAGCCCCAGCATTTT. The encoded protein is CASSQDSLTGSHYSNQPQHF. The chain employs TRBV4-1 and TRBJ1-5, with D possibly being TRBD1 (6 bases). CDR1 MGHRA and CDR2 YSYEKL come from the germline V gene. V shed 0 bases and J shed 0 bases, with 21 bases lying between them. There are 20 residues in the CDR3.

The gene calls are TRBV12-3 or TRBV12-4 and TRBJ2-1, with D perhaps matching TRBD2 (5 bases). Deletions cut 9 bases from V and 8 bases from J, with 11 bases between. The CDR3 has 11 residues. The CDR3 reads CASLAHHEQFF. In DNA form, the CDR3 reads TGTGCCAGTCTAGCACATCATGAGCAGTTCTTC.

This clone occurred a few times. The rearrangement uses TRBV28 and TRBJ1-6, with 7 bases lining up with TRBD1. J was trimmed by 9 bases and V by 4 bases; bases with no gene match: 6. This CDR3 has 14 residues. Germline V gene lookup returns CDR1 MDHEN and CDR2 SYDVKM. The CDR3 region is CASSSQGLVSPLHF. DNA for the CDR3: TGTGCCAGCAGTTCACAGGGGTTGGTTTCACCCCTCCACTTT.

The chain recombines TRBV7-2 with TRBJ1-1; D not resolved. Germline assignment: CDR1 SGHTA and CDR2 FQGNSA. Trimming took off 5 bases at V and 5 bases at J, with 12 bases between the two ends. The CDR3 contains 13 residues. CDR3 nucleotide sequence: TGTGCCAGCAGCCCCCCTTTTTGGACTGAAGCTTTCTTT. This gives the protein CASSPPFWTEAFF.

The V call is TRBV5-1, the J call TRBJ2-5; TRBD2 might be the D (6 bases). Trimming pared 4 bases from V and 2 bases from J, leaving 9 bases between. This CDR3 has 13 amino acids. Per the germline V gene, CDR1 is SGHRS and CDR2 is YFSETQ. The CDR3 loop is CASSLRGQETQYF. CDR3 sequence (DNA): TGCGCCAGCAGCCTCCGGGGGCAAGAGACCCAGTACTTC.

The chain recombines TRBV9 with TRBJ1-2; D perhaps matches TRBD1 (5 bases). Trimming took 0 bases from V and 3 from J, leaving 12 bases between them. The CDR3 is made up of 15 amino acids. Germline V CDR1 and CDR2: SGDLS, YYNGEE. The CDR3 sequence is CASSVVEGLDYGYTF. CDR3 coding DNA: TGTGCCAGCAGCGTAGTTGAGGGGCTGGACTATGGCTACACCTTC.

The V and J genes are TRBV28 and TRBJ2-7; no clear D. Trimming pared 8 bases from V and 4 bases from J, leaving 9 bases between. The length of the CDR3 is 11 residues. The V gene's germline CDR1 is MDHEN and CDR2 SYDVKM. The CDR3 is CASEKYYEQYF. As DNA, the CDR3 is TGTGCCAGCGAAAAGTATTACGAGCAGTACTTC. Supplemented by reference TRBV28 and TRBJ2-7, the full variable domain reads DVKVTQSSRYLVKRTGEKVFLECVQDMDHENMFWYRQDPGLGLRLIYFSYDVKMKEKGDIPEGYSVSREKKERFSLILESASTNQTSMYLCASEKYYEQYFGPGTRLTVT.

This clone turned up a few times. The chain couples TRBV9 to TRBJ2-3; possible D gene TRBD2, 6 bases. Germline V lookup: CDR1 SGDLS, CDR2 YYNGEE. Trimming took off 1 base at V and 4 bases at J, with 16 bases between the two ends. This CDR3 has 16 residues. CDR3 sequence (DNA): TGTGCCAGCAGCGTAACCGTCGGGGGAGGAGCAGATACGCAGTATTTT. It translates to CASSVTVGGGADTQYF.

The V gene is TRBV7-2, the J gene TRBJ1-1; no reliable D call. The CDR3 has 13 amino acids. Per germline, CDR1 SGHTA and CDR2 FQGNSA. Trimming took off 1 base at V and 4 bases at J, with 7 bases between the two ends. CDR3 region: CASSLESSTEAFF. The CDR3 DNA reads TGTGCCAGCAGCTTAGAGAGTAGCACTGAAGCTTTCTTT.

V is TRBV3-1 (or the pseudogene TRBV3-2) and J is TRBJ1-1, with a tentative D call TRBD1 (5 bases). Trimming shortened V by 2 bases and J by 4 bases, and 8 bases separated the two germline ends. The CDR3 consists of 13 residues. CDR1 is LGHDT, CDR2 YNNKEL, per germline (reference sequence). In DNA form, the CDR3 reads TGTGCCAGCAGCCAACAGGGTATCACTGAAGCTTTCTTT. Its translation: CASSQQGITEAFF.

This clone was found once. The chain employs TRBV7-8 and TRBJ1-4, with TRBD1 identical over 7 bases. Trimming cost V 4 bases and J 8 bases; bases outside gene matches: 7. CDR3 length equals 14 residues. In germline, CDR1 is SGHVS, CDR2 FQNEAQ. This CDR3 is CASSSRQGREKLFF. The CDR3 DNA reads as TGTGCCAGCAGCTCCCGACAGGGTCGGGAAAAACTGTTTTTT.